This TCR beta chain was sequenced for a study of blood T cell repertoires in COVID-19. Trimming removed 5 bases from V and 3 bases from J; junction bases left unmatched: 17. Per germline, CDR1 MDHEN and CDR2 SYDVKM. The CDR3 runs to 18 residues. Authors' data handling: Reference gene primer amplification gave nucleated cell count estimates. Libraries were prepared by immunoSEQ multiplex PCR; TCRdb keeps only in-frame clonotypes and omits some of them. For V, J and clone size, that table is used; D and trimming come from the DNA. The sample includes a few hundred thousand clones, about 85% of them seen just once.

The specimen was peripheral blood. The chain has TRBV28 and TRBJ2-7; TRBD1 matches 9 bases. The sequence came from a human donor with COVID-19, enrolled during active disease. The donor label of this sample is uncertain. CDR3 amino acids: CASSLLPTWGTGNYEQYF. CDR3 DNA: TGTGCCAGCAGTCTCCTCCCCACTTGGGGGACAGGGAACTACGAGCAGTACTTC.